The source of this TCR beta chain is a study of cytomegalovirus exposure and HLA in healthy donors. Study details: Of the donors genotyped, some 400 in all, about 82% fell in the Caucasian-associated ancestry cluster. General study findings and limits: Per published accounts, TCR beta sequences correctly predicted the HLA-A and HLA-B alleles of most subjects. Using a false discovery rate of 0.05, a later analysis showed that 16,000 or so TCR beta sequences were associated with HLA alleles. Versus the approximately 700-donor mean, an Asian-associated ancestry cluster reportedly showed fewer N-insertions in a later analysis.

The CDR3 loop spans 16 amino acids. Germline V CDR1 and CDR2: SGHAT, FQNNGV. Notes on this clone: Its antigen is as yet unknown. The junction differs from germline at one of its ends, possibly a read error. The same CDR3 can be traced to other DNA sequences in this sample.

The study ran its PCR with 60 Vbeta and 13 Jbeta primers. Sequencing was performed with immunoSEQ multiplex PCR; in TCRdb, only in-frame clones are kept and a portion is missing. The sample holds approximately 150,000 clones, roughly 83% seen once. Input material: PBMCs. The chain joins TRBV11-2 to TRBJ1-2; weak D call: TRBD1 (5 bases). This receptor was taken from a man aged 25-45 years in good health and CMV-seronegative. CDR3 sequence (DNA): TGTGCCAGCAGCTCCGGACACGGACCAACCAACTATGGCTATACCTTC. This encodes CASSSGHGPTNYGYTF.